Each of the 21 T cell receptor beta chains below was sequenced from the same sample in a study of T-cell memory formation after mild COVID-19. TCRdb used MiXCR to reprocess the 5' RACE reads, holding one entry per CDR3 protein. The data show more than 300,000 distinct CDR3 sequences, around a fifth seen once. Sequencing input: PBMCs or a T cell subset sorted from them (not recorded which). The source of these receptors is a man aged 18 to 30 who had mild COVID-19 (a few samples of this study predate the infection). Cell type and time point are not known.

This clonotype showed up just a few times. The chain carries TRBV5-1 and TRBJ2-2; 8 positions match TRBD1. With 3 bases clipped from V and 5 bases from J, the junction kept 9 bases outside the gene matches. The CDR3 is made up of 16 amino acids. From germline, CDR1 is SGHRS and CDR2 YFSETQ. The DNA of the CDR3 is TGCGCCAGCAGCTCCGGACAGGGTACCAGAACCGGGGAGCTGTTTTTT. It translates to CASSSGQGTRTGELFF.

In its sample, this clonotype was seen many times. The CDR3 is CASSQVNNSPLHF. The CDR3 DNA reads TGCGCCAGCAGCCAAGTAAATAATTCACCCCTCCACTTT. V gene TRBV4-3 combines with J gene TRBJ1-6; D remains unclear. Trimming shortened V by 1 base and J by 5 bases, and 3 bases separated the two germline ends. Germline V CDR1 and CDR2: LGHNA, YSLEER. The CDR3 runs 13 residues.

This clonotype has just a few counts. V is TRBV5-5 and J is TRBJ1-6; a possible D gene is TRBD1 (6 bases). The CDR3 has 16 amino acids. Germline CDR1 is SGHKS and CDR2 is YYEKEE (reference sequence). Between the trimmed V and J ends, which lost 0 bases and 6 bases, there was a span of 13 bases. Here the CDR3 DNA reads TGTGCCAGCAGCTTGGTGGGACACACCTTTAATTCACCCCTCCACTTT. This encodes CASSLVGHTFNSPLHF.

This clonotype was found a few times. The chain joins TRBV4-3 to TRBJ1-2; D gene uncertain. The germline CDR1 and CDR2 sequences are LGHNA and YSLEER. V lost 5 bases, J lost 8 bases, and 12 bases lay in between. This CDR3 is built from 12 residues. CDR3 residues: CASSAPGRGYTF. The CDR3 DNA reads TGCGCCAGCAGCGCCCCGGGAAGGGGCTACACCTTC.

The chain joins TRBV7-3 to TRBJ2-2; D is perhaps TRBD1 (6 bases). The CDR3 spans 14 residues. Germline CDR1 is SGHTA and CDR2 is FQGTGA. The V and J ends lost 7 bases and 7 bases respectively, with 16 bases between them. The CDR3 nucleotides are TGTGCCAGCACTTCCACAGGGACGGACGGGGAGCTGTTTTTT. As protein: CASTSTGTDGELFF.

V gene TRBV11-2 combines with J gene TRBJ2-3, with a tentative D call TRBD2 (6 bases). The CDR3 contains 15 residues. CDR1 SGHAT and CDR2 FQNNGV come from the germline V gene. The ends were cut back, 7 bases at V and 1 base at J, with 15 bases in the middle. CDR3 bases: TGTGCCAGCACCCGAGGGACGGGGGGCACAGATACGCAGTATTTT. Its translation is CASTRGTGGTDTQYF.

This clonotype was observed a few times. This chain joins TRBV27 and TRBJ2-4, with D unresolved. Germline lookup yields CDR1 MNHEY and CDR2 SMNVEV (reference sequence). The CDR3 loop spans 15 amino acids. The V end was cut by 2 bases, the J end by 1 base, with 9 bases between. DNA for the CDR3: TGTGCCAGCAGTTTAAGGGCGGTCGCCAAAAACATTCAGTACTTC. Amino acid sequence: CASSLRAVAKNIQYF.

This clonotype was counted a few times. The V call is TRBV7-3, the J call TRBJ2-2, with D tentatively TRBD1 (5 bases). The CDR3 extends over 15 amino acids. Trimming pared 5 bases from V and 6 bases from J, leaving 16 bases between. Germline CDR1 SGHTA, CDR2 FQGTGA. The CDR3 coding sequence is TGTGCCAGCAGCAGGGGCACTCTACGATCCGGGGAGCTGTTTTTT. Translation gives CASSRGTLRSGELFF. The full variable domain, rest sourced from reference TRBV7-3 and TRBJ2-2, is GAGVSQTPSNKVTEKGKYVELRCDPISGHTALYWYRQSLGQGPEFLIYFQGTGAADDSGLPNDRFFAVRPEGSVSTLKIQRTERGDSAVYLCASSRGTLRSGELFFGEGSRLTVL.

This clonotype has a handful of counts. The V call is TRBV7-9, the J call TRBJ1-2; D call uncertain. Germline V gene lookup returns CDR1 SEHNR and CDR2 FQNEAQ (reference sequence). V gave up 5 bases and J gave up 7 bases, with 14 bases separating them. The CDR3 contains 13 residues. This CDR3 reads CASSRAGPSGYTF. The DNA of the CDR3 is TGTGCCAGCAGCCGAGCAGGCCCCTCTGGCTACACCTTC.

The genes are TRBV6-1 and TRBJ1-2, with D unclear. Germline V gene lookup returns CDR1 MNHNS and CDR2 SASEGT. V was pared by 1 base and J by 7 bases, with 4 bases between. The CDR3 has 11 residues. This chain's CDR3 is CASSEVGGYTF. The CDR3 coding sequence is TGTGCCAGCAGTGAAGTTGGTGGCTACACCTTC.

This clonotype was seen at least ten times. The V and J genes are TRBV15 and TRBJ2-1, with no clear D. The V end was cut by 0 bases, the J end by 0 bases, with 9 bases between. The germline V gene encodes CDR1 LNHNV and CDR2 YYDKDF (reference sequence). This CDR3 spans 16 amino acids. The DNA of the CDR3 is TGTGCCACCAGCAGAGATATGCTGAGCTCCTACAATGAGCAGTTCTTC. It specifies CATSRDMLSSYNEQFF.

In its sample, this clonotype was seen many times. This chain links TRBV5-5 with TRBJ2-3; the D is unclear. The V end was cut by 3 bases, the J end by 3 bases, with 8 bases between. This CDR3 spans 13 amino acids. Germline CDR1 reads SGHKS; CDR2 reads YYEKEE (reference sequence). The CDR3 loop reads CASSSFRTDTQYF. The CDR3 nucleotides are TGTGCCAGCAGCTCCTTCCGGACAGATACGCAGTATTTT.

The sample holds many counts of this clonotype. V is TRBV7-9 and J is TRBJ2-1; D is possibly TRBD1 (8 bases). Germline loops: CDR1 SEHNR, CDR2 FQNEAQ (reference sequence). V lost 2 bases, J lost 7 bases, and 15 bases lay in between. This CDR3 spans 15 amino acids. CDR3 sequence: CASSLLQGGKNEQFF. The CDR3 nucleotides read TGTGCCAGCAGCTTATTACAGGGGGGGAAGAATGAGCAGTTCTTC.

This clonotype came up many times. The V gene is TRBV5-1, the J gene TRBJ1-2, with TRBD1 identical over 9 bases. V gave up 0 bases and J gave up 5 bases; unmatched junction bases: 5. The CDR3 runs 15 residues. Germline V gives CDR1 SGHRS, CDR2 YFSETQ. DNA for the CDR3: TGCGCCAGCAGCTTGGACAGGGGGCGCGGATATGGCTACACCTTC. Amino acids: CASSLDRGRGYGYTF.

This clonotype was counted a few times. This sequence joins TRBV11-1 and TRBJ1-1, with a weak D call TRBD1 (6 bases). The CDR3 runs 15 residues. Germline assignment: CDR1 SGHAT and CDR2 FQDESV (reference sequence). V was cut by 6 bases and J by 1 base, with 15 bases left in between. The CDR3 bases are TGTGCCAGCAGACGGACCGGGACACCGAACACTGAAGCTTTCTTT. Protein product: CASRRTGTPNTEAFF.

This clonotype was detected only a few times. The rearrangement links TRBV5-1 to TRBJ2-6; D is uncertain. This CDR3 spans 18 amino acids. The V end was cut by 4 bases, the J end by 2 bases, with 19 bases between. Germline values: CDR1 SGHRS, CDR2 YFSETQ. CDR3: CASSKGYQVRTGANVLTF. The CDR3 DNA reads as TGCGCCAGCAGCAAAGGGTATCAAGTGAGGACTGGGGCCAACGTCCTGACTTTC.

The chain combines TRBV23-1 with TRBJ2-7; D not resolved. TRBV23-1 qualifies as an ORF whose function is uncertain. CDR3 size: 10 residues. Trimming took off 9 bases at V and 6 bases at J, with 9 bases between the two ends. The CDR3 loop reads CARQGAEQYV. The CDR3 DNA sequence: TGCGCCAGACAAGGCGCCGAGCAGTACGTC.

This clonotype appeared a few times. V is TRBV6-5 and J is TRBJ1-2, with 7 bases fitting TRBD1. CDR1 and CDR2 from the germline V gene are MNHEY and SVGAGI. Trimming at V came to 6 bases and at J to 4 bases, leaving 14 bases not matched to a gene. This CDR3 region has 16 residues. CDR3 amino acids: CASSRDRDSSFYGYTF. CDR3 in DNA: TGTGCCAGCAGCCGAGACAGGGATTCCTCTTTCTATGGCTACACCTTC.

V usage is TRBV7-9 and J usage is TRBJ2-7; the D gene is possibly TRBD1 (6 bases). There are 16 residues in the CDR3. Trimming removed 5 bases at V and 7 bases at J, with 24 bases between. Germline CDR1 is SEHNR and CDR2 is FQNEAQ (reference sequence). CDR3 nucleotides: TGTGCCAGCAGCCCCACCGGGGACAAGACGACTCGGGAGCAGTACTTC. Translating it yields CASSPTGDKTTREQYF. The complete variable domain, with remaining parts taken from reference TRBV7-9 and TRBJ2-7, reads DTGVSQNPRHKITKRGQNVTFRCDPISEHNRLYWYRQTLGQGPEFLTYFQNEAQLEKSRLLSDRFSAERPKGSFSTLEIQRTEQGDSAMYLCASSPTGDKTTREQYFGPGTRLTVT.

The chain combines TRBV6-5 with TRBJ2-1; D tentatively reads TRBD1 or TRBD2 (5 bases each). V was cut by 6 bases and J by 4 bases, with 13 bases left in between. CDR3 length: 14 residues. Germline-derived CDR1 and CDR2 are MNHEY and SVGAGI. The CDR3 coding sequence is TGTGCCAGCAGCCCGGGACGGAATTACAATGAGCAGTTCTTC. Translated: CASSPGRNYNEQFF.

This clonotype appeared a few times. The chain is built from TRBV27 and TRBJ2-4; weak D call: TRBD1 (6 bases). Trimming cost V 5 bases and J 6 bases, with 11 bases left between them. The CDR3 has 13 residues. Looked up from germline, CDR1 is MNHEY and CDR2 is SMNVEV (reference sequence). The CDR3: CASSGTSLNIQYF. CDR3 coding DNA: TGTGCCAGCAGTGGGACAAGTTTAAACATTCAGTACTTC.